This entry lists 15 T cell receptor beta chains sequenced from one sample in a study of T cells after yellow fever vaccination. Using its own MiXCR run on the 5' RACE reads, TCRdb lists one record per CDR3 protein. The sample consists of some 120,000 distinct CDR3 sequences, 7.4% of them appearing once. The sample here was CD4+ T cells sorted from PBMCs, taken roughly 10 days after the first yellow fever vaccination. The receptors originated from a man aged 18-30 years who received the YFV17D yellow fever vaccine.

This clonotype was found many times. The V call is TRBV6-5, the J call TRBJ2-7; possible D gene TRBD1, 7 bases. From germline, CDR1 is MNHEY and CDR2 SVGAGI. This CDR3 region has 14 residues. Trimming shortened V by 2 bases and J by 2 bases, and 10 bases separated the two germline ends. CDR3 residues: CASSYQGGAYEQYF. The DNA of the CDR3 is TGTGCCAGCAGTTACCAGGGGGGCGCCTACGAGCAGTACTTC.

The chain employs TRBV18 and TRBJ2-5; D possibly corresponds to TRBD1 (5 bases). Germline V CDR1 and CDR2: KGHSH, LQKENI. With 4 bases removed from V and 2 bases from J, the gap between germline ends came to 14 bases. The CDR3 spans 15 residues. The CDR3 nucleotides are TGTGCCAGCTCACTCCTCACTGACAGTCAAGAGACCCAGTACTTC. Translating gives CASSLLTDSQETQYF.

This clonotype was observed a few times. The rearrangement links TRBV7-2 to TRBJ2-5; 9 bases map to TRBD1. Germline assignment: CDR1 SGHTA and CDR2 FQGNSA. V lost 6 bases and J lost 3; bases outside the gene matches: 8. This CDR3 has 15 amino acids. In DNA form, the CDR3 reads TGTGCCAGCAGGCAGACAGGGGGACGGGAAGAGACCCAGTACTTC. Amino acid sequence: CASRQTGGREETQYF. The full variable domain, with the rest looked up from reference TRBV7-2 and TRBJ2-5, is GAGVSQSPSNKVTEKGKDVELRCDPISGHTALYWYRQSLGQGLEFLIYFQGNSAPDKSGLPSDRFSAERTGGSVSTLTIQRTQQEDSAVYLCASRQTGGREETQYFGPGTRLLVL.

The chain links TRBV12-3 or TRBV12-4 to TRBJ2-1; 15 bases are a match to TRBD2. The CDR3 spans 18 residues. After removal of 11 bases from V and 0 bases from J, the junction contained 11 bases not matched to a gene. CDR3 loop: CALRGLAGGASSYNEQFF. The CDR3 DNA is TGTGCCCTCAGGGGACTAGCGGGGGGCGCGAGCTCCTACAATGAGCAGTTCTTC.

Only a few counts were recorded for this clonotype. The chain combines TRBV6-1 with TRBJ2-3, with 11 bases fitting TRBD2. Trimming at V came to 7 bases and at J to 2 bases, leaving 8 bases not matched to a gene. Germline assignment: CDR1 MNHNS and CDR2 SASEGT. The CDR3 loop spans 16 amino acids. The DNA of the CDR3 is TGTGCCAGCATCCACCGACTAGCGGGGCCCACAGATACGCAGTATTTT. Translating it yields CASIHRLAGPTDTQYF.

A word on this clonotype: A much larger clone lies a single base off, so this may be a read error. This rearrangement joins TRBV5-1 to TRBJ2-3, with TRBD2 matching 7 bases. Germline loops: CDR1 SGHRS, CDR2 YFSETQ. The ends lost 1 base at V and 0 bases at J; junction bases unmatched: 5. The CDR3 extends over 16 amino acids. The CDR3 loop reads CASSLRNGGSTDTQYF. The CDR3 DNA reads TGCGCCAGCAGCTTGAGGAACGGGGGGAGCACAGATACGCAGTATTTT.

This clonotype was detected ten times or more. V gene TRBV7-8 combines with J gene TRBJ1-2; 8 bases line up with TRBD1. The CDR3 runs 15 residues. V lost 4 bases to trimming and J lost 5 bases; unmatched junction nucleotides: 9. The germline gives CDR1 SGHVS, CDR2 FQNEAQ. CDR3 nucleotides: TGTGCCAGCAGCTCCGCCGGGACAGGTCATTATGGCTACACCTTC. Protein: CASSSAGTGHYGYTF.

This clonotype was detected many times. J is TRBJ2-2 and V is TRBV5-1; the D gene is possibly TRBD1 (6 bases). V lost 1 base and J 2 bases, leaving 24 bases between the germline ends. The CDR3 extends over 20 amino acids. Germline V lookup: CDR1 SGHRS, CDR2 YFSETQ. The CDR3 region has the DNA TGCGCCAGCAGCTTGATGCCTTCGACGTTGGGGACACCAAACACCGGGGAGCTGTTTTTT. This codes for CASSLMPSTLGTPNTGELFF.

There are many counts of this clonotype. The J gene is TRBJ2-2, the V gene TRBV5-1, with D possibly being TRBD2 (7 bases). In germline, CDR1 is SGHRS, CDR2 YFSETQ. V shed 4 bases and J shed 6 bases, with 19 bases lying between them. The CDR3 covers 16 residues. DNA of the CDR3: TGCGCCAGCAGCCCCCGGCTGGGGGGGCTTTCCGGGGAGCTGTTTTTT. Amino acids: CASSPRLGGLSGELFF.

In its sample, this clonotype was seen many times. This chain links TRBV6-1 with TRBJ2-1; maybe TRBD2 (5 bases). Germline CDR1 MNHNS, CDR2 SASEGT. Trimming took off 2 bases at V and 0 bases at J, with 11 bases between the two ends. The length of the CDR3 is 16 residues. The CDR3 bases are TGTGCCAGCAGTGAACGGGGAGACCGCTCCTACAATGAGCAGTTCTTC. Protein: CASSERGDRSYNEQFF.

In its sample, this clonotype was seen many times. V gene TRBV4-2 combines with J gene TRBJ2-7; 8 bases agree with TRBD2. The germline V gene has CDR1 LGHNA and CDR2 YNFKEQ. The CDR3 runs 15 residues. Germline trimming cut 5 bases from V and 0 bases from J; bases unmatched to any gene: 6. DNA of the CDR3: TGTGCCAGCAGCAATGCCGGACTAGCCTCCTACGAGCAGTACTTC. It encodes CASSNAGLASYEQYF.

This clonotype came up many times. V and J are TRBV9 and TRBJ2-5; D may be TRBD2 (5 bases). Trimming pared 0 bases from V and 5 bases from J, leaving 14 bases between. CDR3 length equals 15 residues. Germline V lookup: CDR1 SGDLS, CDR2 YYNGEE. For the CDR3, the DNA is TGTGCCAGCAGCGTAGATCAGGCCAGAGGGGAGACCCAGTACTTC. Translated: CASSVDQARGETQYF. The variable domain in full, completed from reference TRBV9 and TRBJ2-5, reads DSGVTQTPKHLITATGQRVTLRCSPRSGDLSVYWYQQSLDQGLQFLIQYYNGEERAKGNILERFSAQQFPDLHSELNLSSLELGDSALYFCASSVDQARGETQYFGPGTRLLVL.

This clonotype was detected a few times. The genes are TRBV20-1 and TRBJ2-4, with 10 bases matching TRBD2. The V gene end was trimmed by 4 bases and the J gene end by 5 bases; junction bases not matched to a gene: 11. The V gene's germline CDR1 is DFQATT and CDR2 SNEGSKA (reference sequence). This CDR3 is 16 amino acids long. The CDR3 DNA reads as TGCAGTGCTATCCCAAATCTCCTAGCGGGAGAAAACATTCAGTACTTC. It translates to CSAIPNLLAGENIQYF.

This clonotype was counted ten times or more. The chain couples TRBV20-1 to TRBJ1-5, with 7 bases identical to TRBD1. From germline, CDR1 is DFQATT and CDR2 SNEGSKA (reference sequence). The ends lost 6 bases at V and 1 base at J; junction bases unmatched: 3. CDR3 length: 13 amino acids. This CDR3 is CSARQGSNQPQHF. The CDR3 nucleotides are TGCAGTGCCCGACAGGGAAGCAATCAGCCCCAGCATTTT.

This clonotype was found many times. The rearrangement joins TRBV7-9 to TRBJ2-2; 10 positions match TRBD2. This CDR3 is 16 amino acids long. The ends lost 2 bases at V and 0 bases at J; junction bases unmatched: 0. The germline CDR1 and CDR2 sequences are SEHNR and FQNEAQ (reference sequence). CDR3 amino acids: CASSLSGGANTGELFF. CDR3 DNA sequence: TGTGCCAGCAGCTTAAGCGGGGGGGCGAACACCGGGGAGCTGTTTTTT.